This entry features one T cell receptor beta chain sequence. The antigen is not known. Per the germline V gene, CDR1 is LNHNV and CDR2 is YYDKDF (reference sequence). V was pared by 3 bases and J by 0 bases, with 9 bases between. CDR3 size: 15 residues. How the authors handled the data: Filtering differed, since immunoSEQ gave only junction sequences and no quality scores. Clones were read by immunoSEQ multiplex PCR, and TCRdb kept only the in-frame ones, dropping some. The DNA was the basis for D and trimming; V, J and clone size are from that table. The data contain about 1.1 million clones, approximately 80% of them seen just once; the ten biggest clones take up roughly 0.56%. The data stem from a study of shared clonotypes between healthy human individuals. Notes on the study in general: Generation probabilities were higher for clonotypes shared across all four sorted-subset donors than for unshared ones.

Donors had no recently reported acute infections or vaccinations and were HIV-negative. The receptor comes from a man younger than 30 in good health. Some clones in this sample may be carry-over from other donors' samples. The genes are TRBV15 and TRBJ1-3; D gene unclear. Sequences were obtained from memory CD4+ T cells from PBMCs. Regarding subset: CD45RA-negative fraction. In DNA form, the CDR3 reads TGTGCCACCAGCAGGGTTATCGGCTCTGGAAACACCATATATTTT. It codes for CATSRVIGSGNTIYF. Variable domain in full (rest from reference TRBV15 and TRBJ1-3): DAMVIQNPRYQVTQFGKPVTLSCSQTLNHNVMYWYQQKSSQAPKLLFHYYDKDFNNEADTPDNFQSRRPNTSFCFLDIRSPGLGDTAMYLCATSRVIGSGNTIYFGEGSWLTVV.